Following are 6 T cell receptor beta chains from one sample sequenced in a study of patients and donors after allogeneic stem cell transplantation. One entry per CDR3 protein results from TCRdb running MiXCR on the RT-PCR reads. The repertoire holds about 210,000 distinct CDR3 sequences, with around 41% as singletons. The sample comprised blood, either unsorted or a sorted T cell fraction (not recorded which). The source of these receptors is a human donor who was either an allogeneic HSCT recipient or a stem cell or donor lymphocyte infusion donor (not recorded which). It is not recorded whose cells these are; they may come from a transplant donor.

The genes are TRBV10-3 and TRBJ2-3; 7 nucleotides align to TRBD1. Trimming removed 3 bases from V and 3 bases from J; junction bases left unmatched: 9. CDR1 and CDR2 from the germline V gene are ENHRY and SYGVKD. This CDR3 has 16 amino acids. The CDR3 is CAISEGGRGITDTQYF. DNA for the CDR3: TGTGCCATCAGTGAAGGCGGCAGGGGGATTACAGATACGCAGTATTTT.

In DNA form, the CDR3 reads TGCGCCAGCAGCCCAGGCCGCGGGACGGCAGTTGGCGAGCAGTACTTC. This codes for CASSPGRGTAVGEQYF. The chain couples TRBV4-1 to TRBJ2-7; D might be TRBD2 (6 bases). The V end lost 4 bases, the J end lost 6 bases, and 22 bases lay between the germline ends. CDR1 is MGHRA and CDR2 is YSYEKL in the germline V gene. The CDR3 covers 16 residues.

The rearrangement links TRBV30 to TRBJ1-3, with a possible D match to TRBD1 (6 bases). The CDR3 runs 15 residues. V lost 0 bases and J 3 bases, leaving 12 bases between the germline ends. Germline V gene sequence: CDR1 GTSNPN, CDR2 SVGIG (reference sequence). CDR3 sequence: CAWSVGGQHGNTIYF. The CDR3 DNA sequence: TGTGCCTGGAGTGTAGGGGGTCAGCATGGAAACACCATATATTTT.

In its sample, this clonotype was seen a few times. The chain combines TRBV15 with TRBJ1-1; D remains unclear. The germline V and J ends were trimmed by 1 base and 1 base, with 4 bases remaining between them. The CDR3 is 13 residues long. The germline CDR1 and CDR2 sequences are LNHNV and YYDKDF (reference sequence). In DNA, the CDR3 is TGTGCCACCAGCAGAGTCGAGAACACTGAAGCTTTCTTT. Its translation: CATSRVENTEAFF. The whole variable domain, filled in from reference TRBV15 and TRBJ1-1, reads DAMVIQNPRYQVTQFGKPVTLSCSQTLNHNVMYWYQQKSSQAPKLLFHYYDKDFNNEADTPDNFQSRRPNTSFCFLDIRSPGLGDTAMYLCATSRVENTEAFFGQGTRLTVV.

V gene TRBV20-1 combines with J gene TRBJ2-5; D may be TRBD1 (6 bases). This CDR3 spans 12 amino acids. V was cut by 3 bases and J by 1 base, with 6 bases left in between. CDR1 is DFQATT and CDR2 is SNEGSKA in the germline V gene (reference sequence). CDR3 DNA sequence: TGCAGTGCTAGCAGGGGCCAAGAGACCCAGTACTTC. This codes for CSASRGQETQYF.

The CDR3 sequence: CASMRAGNTGELFF. The CDR3 region has the DNA TGTGCCAGTATGAGGGCCGGGAACACCGGGGAGCTGTTTTTT. The chain uses TRBV7-7 and TRBJ2-2, with TRBD2 as a possible D gene (5 bases). The germline gives CDR1 SSHAT, CDR2 FNYEAQ (reference sequence). The CDR3 has 14 residues. Trimming cost V 9 bases and J 1 base, with 12 bases left between them. Combining the CDR3 with reference TRBV7-7 and TRBJ2-2 gives the whole variable domain GAGVSQSPRYKVTKRGQDVTLRCDPISSHATLYWYQQALGQGPEFLTYFNYEAQPDKSGLPSDRFSAERPEGSISTLTIQRTEQRDSAMYRCASMRAGNTGELFFGEGSRLTVL.